Sequencing of this TCR beta chain was carried out in a study of blood T cell repertoires in COVID-19. Study-level information: The cDNA or gDNA used as material had been derived from T cells, B-cell-depleted T cells, or PBMCs.

J gave up 5 bases and V 7 bases, and 4 bases lay outside the gene matches. CDR3 length: 14 residues. From germline, CDR1 is MNHEY and CDR2 SVGAGI. In the source study's methods: Cell counts per sample came from amplifying reference gene primers. Libraries were prepared by immunoSEQ multiplex PCR; TCRdb keeps only in-frame clonotypes and omits some of them. The D gene and trimming were derived from the DNA, and the V and J assignments and clone size from that table. The sample yields roughly 220,000 clones, roughly 86% seen once. Seattle participants joined during active infection and were tracked over time.

This chain uses TRBV6-5 with TRBJ2-1, with 11 bases that match TRBD1. The origin of this receptor is a woman between 50 and 59 years old with COVID-19, enrolled during active disease. The sample comprised peripheral blood. In DNA form, the CDR3 reads TGTGCCAGCATCGGGACAGGGGGGAACAATGAGCAGTTCTTC. Translating gives CASIGTGGNNEQFF.